This entry concerns a single T cell receptor (beta chain). The source of the sample is a study of blood T cell repertoires in COVID-19. Background on the study: Samples came from the United States, Italy and Spain, spanning acute and convalescent COVID-19. T cells, B-cell-depleted T cells, or PBMCs supplied cDNA or gDNA.

V gave up 0 bases and J gave up 0 bases; unmatched junction bases: 11. Germline CDR1 is LNHNV and CDR2 is YYDKDF (reference sequence). This CDR3 has 19 residues. Per the authors' pipeline: Amplification with reference gene primers provided the estimates of nucleated cell counts. Only in-frame clones appear in the TCRdb table, and some are missing; sequencing was by immunoSEQ multiplex PCR. The D gene and trimming were derived from the DNA, and the V and J assignments and clone size from that table. The top ten clones hold around 4.7% of a sample with about 85,000 clones, around 91% of them seen once.

The clonotype originates from a woman older than 75 with active or convalescent COVID-19. Sequencing was done on a sample of peripheral blood. This chain links TRBV15 with TRBJ1-3; 7 bases match TRBD1. CDR3 coding DNA: TGTGCCACCAGCAGAGATAACATGAGGGGACAGAGCTCTGGAAACACCATATATTTT. Amino acid sequence: CATSRDNMRGQSSGNTIYF.